The present TCR beta chain was sequenced within a study of blood T cell repertoires in COVID-19 (dated by TCRdb to 2018 to 2020). With regard to the full study: Collaborator samples came from the United States, Italy and Spain and covered acute and convalescent phases of COVID-19. The material from the prospective study consisted of cDNA or gDNA derived from T cells, B-cell-depleted T cells, or PBMCs. Subjects who had been exposed to COVID-19, were actively infected with it, or had recovered from it provided the deeply sampled blood TCRbeta repertoires that made up the dataset. The repertoires were released in a freely available public database meant as a resource for research on the immune response to SARS-CoV-2. Samples were obtained from the ongoing ImmuneRACE study (first 160 participants) and from 1,000 to 1,500 subjects provided by 6 global collaborators. The sample metadata nearly always contained a de-identified subject ID, COVID-19 status, age in years and sex. Where available, HLA class I and class II types were obtained from metadata supplied by the sample provider rather than from assay-based typing.

With regard to this clone: What antigen it recognizes has not been identified. Base qualities were left out, and no much larger clone turns up one base away.

The CDR3, from cysteine to phenylalanine, totals 16 residues. Only the CDR3 portion is preserved as DNA: 48 bases, with reading frame beginning at the first base. Clipping removes 4 bases from V and 5 bases from J, with 12 as the unmatched junction base count. The germline V gene yields SGHTA for CDR1 and FQGNSA for CDR2. The immunoSEQ Assay, a bias-controlled multiplex PCR, was used to amplify TCRbeta CDR3 regions from genomic DNA. The paper's processing steps were these. The number of nucleated cells in each sample was estimated from the amplification of reference gene primers within the assay. To quantify the absolute abundance of each unique TCRbeta CDR3 rearrangement, sequence reads were collapsed and filtered. For each sample, productive Simpson clonality was calculated as the square root of Simpson's diversity index across productive rearrangements. The immuneACCESS repertoire file appears here via TCRdb, limited to in-frame rearrangements. These files lack a portion of the clones; in checked studies, under half of the deficit traces to unresolved V genes, and the cause of the others is not known. D and trimming come from the DNA, and the V and J calls and clone size come from that table. The sample yields some 130,000 clones; roughly 84% were counted once. About two fifths of the sample rests with the top ten.

The collaborating institutions used their own protocols to collect whole blood in K2EDTA tubes. For TCRbeta analysis, collaborators shipped samples as frozen whole blood, isolated PBMCs, or DNA extracted from either of those sample types. What the study reported, not specific to this receptor: The amount of clinical and demographic metadata varied by source and participant and was provided uncurated.

The chain uses TRBV7-2 and TRBJ2-3, with 7 bases in between that match TRBD1. The receptor comes from a human donor in a cohort sampled during active COVID-19. The sequenced material came from peripheral blood. The DNA reads as follows: TGTGCCAGCAGCTCCCAGGGGGACACTCGTTTAGATACGCAGTATTTT. The encoded protein is CASSSQGDTRLDTQYF.